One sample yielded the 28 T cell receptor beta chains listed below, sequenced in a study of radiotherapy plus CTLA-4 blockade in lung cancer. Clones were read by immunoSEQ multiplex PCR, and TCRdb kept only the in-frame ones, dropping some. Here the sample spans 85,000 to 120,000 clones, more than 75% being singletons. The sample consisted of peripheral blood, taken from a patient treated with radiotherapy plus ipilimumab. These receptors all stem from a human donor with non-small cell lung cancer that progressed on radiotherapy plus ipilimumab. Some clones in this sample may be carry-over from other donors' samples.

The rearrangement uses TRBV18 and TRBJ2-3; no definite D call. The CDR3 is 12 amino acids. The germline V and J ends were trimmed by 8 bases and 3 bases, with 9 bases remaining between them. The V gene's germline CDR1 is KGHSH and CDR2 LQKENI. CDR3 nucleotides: TGTGCCAGCGCGCCCGAGACAGATACGCAGTATTTT. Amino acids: CASAPETDTQYF.

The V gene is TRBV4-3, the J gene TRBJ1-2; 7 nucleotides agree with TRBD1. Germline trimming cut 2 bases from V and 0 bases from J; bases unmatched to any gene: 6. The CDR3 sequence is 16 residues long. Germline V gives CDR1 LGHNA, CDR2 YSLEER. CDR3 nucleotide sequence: TGCGCCAGCAGCCAAAGAACCGGGACAGCTAACTATGGCTACACCTTC. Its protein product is CASSQRTGTANYGYTF.

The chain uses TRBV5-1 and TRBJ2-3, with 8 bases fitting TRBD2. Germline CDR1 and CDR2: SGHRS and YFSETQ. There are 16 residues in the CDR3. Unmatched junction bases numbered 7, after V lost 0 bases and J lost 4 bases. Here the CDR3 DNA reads TGCGCCAGCAGCTTGGCCTCGGGGGGGCTCGCAGATACGCAGTATTTT. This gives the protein CASSLASGGLADTQYF.

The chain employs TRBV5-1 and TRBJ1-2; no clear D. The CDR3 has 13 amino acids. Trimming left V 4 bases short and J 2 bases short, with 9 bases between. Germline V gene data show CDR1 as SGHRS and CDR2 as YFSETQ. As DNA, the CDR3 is TGCGCCAGCAGCAAGACTGAGAACTATGGCTACACCTTC. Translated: CASSKTENYGYTF.

CDR3 region: CASSFGGRSYEQYF. The CDR3, as DNA: TGTGCCAGCAGCTTCGGGGGTAGGTCCTACGAGCAGTACTTC. The gene calls are TRBV7-6 and TRBJ2-7, with a tentative D call TRBD2 (6 bases). CDR3 length: 14 residues. The V end lost 3 bases, the J end lost 1 base, and 10 bases lay between the germline ends. The germline V gene encodes CDR1 SGHVS and CDR2 FNYEAQ.

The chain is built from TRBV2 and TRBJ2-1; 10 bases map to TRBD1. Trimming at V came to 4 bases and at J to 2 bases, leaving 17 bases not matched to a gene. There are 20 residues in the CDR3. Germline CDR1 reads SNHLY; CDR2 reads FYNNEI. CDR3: CASSVEGRDRGRMTYNEQFF. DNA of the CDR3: TGTGCCAGCAGTGTTGAAGGGAGAGACAGGGGGCGAATGACCTACAATGAGCAGTTCTTC.

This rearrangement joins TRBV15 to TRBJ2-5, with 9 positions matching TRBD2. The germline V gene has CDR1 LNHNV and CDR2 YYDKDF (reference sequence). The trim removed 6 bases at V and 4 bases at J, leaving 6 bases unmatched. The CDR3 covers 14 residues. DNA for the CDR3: TGTGCCACCAGTCAAGCGGGGGGTCTAGAGACCCAGTACTTC. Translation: CATSQAGGLETQYF.

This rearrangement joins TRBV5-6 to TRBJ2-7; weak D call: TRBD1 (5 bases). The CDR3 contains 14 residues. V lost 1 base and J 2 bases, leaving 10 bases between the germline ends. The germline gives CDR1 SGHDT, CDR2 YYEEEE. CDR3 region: CASSLIQGTYEQYF. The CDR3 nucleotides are TGTGCCAGCAGCTTGATTCAGGGAACCTACGAGCAGTACTTC. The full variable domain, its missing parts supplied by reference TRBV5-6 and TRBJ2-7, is DAGVTQSPTHLIKTRGQQVTLRCSPKSGHDTVSWYQQALGQGPQFIFQYYEEEERQRGNFPDRFSGHQFPNYSSELNVNALLLGDSALYLCASSLIQGTYEQYFGPGTRLTVT.

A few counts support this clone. In nucleotides, the CDR3 is TGTGCCAGCGCCACTCAGGGGTCTTCTTCACCCCTCCACTTT. This encodes CASATQGSSSPLHF. V gene TRBV6-6 combines with J gene TRBJ1-6, with TRBD1 as a possible D gene (6 bases). CDR3 length equals 14 residues. Germline CDR1 reads MNHNY; CDR2 reads SVGAGI (reference sequence). Trimming pared 8 bases from V and 9 bases from J, leaving 17 bases between.

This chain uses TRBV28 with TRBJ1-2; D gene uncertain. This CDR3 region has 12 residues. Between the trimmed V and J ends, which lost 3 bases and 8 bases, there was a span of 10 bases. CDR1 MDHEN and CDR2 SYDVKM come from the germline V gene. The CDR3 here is CASSLLSQGYTF. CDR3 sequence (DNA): TGTGCCAGCAGTTTGTTGTCCCAGGGCTACACCTTC.

In nucleotides, the CDR3 is TGTGCCAGCAGTGAAGAAGGGAACCGCAATGAAAAACTGTTTTTT. This sequence encodes CASSEEGNRNEKLFF. V usage is TRBV6-1 and J usage is TRBJ1-4; D not certain. This CDR3 spans 15 amino acids. Germline V lookup: CDR1 MNHNS, CDR2 SASEGT. V lost 1 base and J lost 5, with 11 bases in between.

CDR3 loop: CASSSRASYEQYF. The CDR3 DNA sequence: TGCGCCAGCAGCTCCCGGGCCTCCTACGAGCAGTACTTC. This chain links TRBV5-1 with TRBJ2-7; D unresolved. This CDR3 spans 13 amino acids. Germline CDR1 is SGHRS and CDR2 is YFSETQ. The V end lost 3 bases, the J end lost 0 bases, and 7 bases lay between the germline ends.

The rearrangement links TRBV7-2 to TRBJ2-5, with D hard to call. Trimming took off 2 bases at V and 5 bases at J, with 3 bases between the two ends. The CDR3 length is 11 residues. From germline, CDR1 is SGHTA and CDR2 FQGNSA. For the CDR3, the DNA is TGTGCCAGCAGCTTAACGGAGACCCAGTACTTC. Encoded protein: CASSLTETQYF. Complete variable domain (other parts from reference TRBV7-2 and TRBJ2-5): GAGVSQSPSNKVTEKGKDVELRCDPISGHTALYWYRQSLGQGLEFLIYFQGNSAPDKSGLPSDRFSAERTGGSVSTLTIQRTQQEDSAVYLCASSLTETQYFGPGTRLLVL.

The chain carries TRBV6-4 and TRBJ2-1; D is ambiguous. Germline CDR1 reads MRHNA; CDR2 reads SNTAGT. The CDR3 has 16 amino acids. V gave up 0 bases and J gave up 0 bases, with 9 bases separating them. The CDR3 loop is CASSDSRSVSYNEQFF. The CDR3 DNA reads TGTGCCAGCAGTGACTCGAGAAGTGTCTCCTACAATGAGCAGTTCTTC.

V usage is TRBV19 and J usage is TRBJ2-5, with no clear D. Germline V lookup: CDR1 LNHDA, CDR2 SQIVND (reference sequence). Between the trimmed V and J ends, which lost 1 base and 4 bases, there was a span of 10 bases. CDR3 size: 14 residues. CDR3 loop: CASSIGSLLETQYF. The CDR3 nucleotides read TGTGCCAGTAGTATAGGATCCCTGTTAGAGACCCAGTACTTC.

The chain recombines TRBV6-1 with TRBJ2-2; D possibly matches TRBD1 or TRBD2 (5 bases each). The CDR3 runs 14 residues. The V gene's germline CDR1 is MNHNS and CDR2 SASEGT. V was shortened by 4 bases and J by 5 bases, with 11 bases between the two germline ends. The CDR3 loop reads CASSVLGVTGELFF. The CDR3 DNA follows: TGTGCCAGCAGTGTTTTGGGGGTTACCGGGGAGCTGTTTTTT.

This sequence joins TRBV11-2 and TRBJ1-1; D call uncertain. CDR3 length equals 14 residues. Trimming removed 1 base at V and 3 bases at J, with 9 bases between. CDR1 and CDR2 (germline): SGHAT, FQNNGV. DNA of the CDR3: TGTGCCAGCAGCTTAGTGTACACCTACACTGAAGCTTTCTTT. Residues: CASSLVYTYTEAFF.

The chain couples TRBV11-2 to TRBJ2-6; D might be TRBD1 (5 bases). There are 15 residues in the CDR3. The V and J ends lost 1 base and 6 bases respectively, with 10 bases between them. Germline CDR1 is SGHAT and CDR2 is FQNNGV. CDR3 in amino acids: CASSLGQGLANVLTF. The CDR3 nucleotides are TGTGCCAGCAGCTTAGGCCAGGGTCTGGCCAACGTCCTGACTTTC. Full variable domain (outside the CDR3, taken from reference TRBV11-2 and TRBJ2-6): EAGVAQSPRYKIIEKRQSVAFWCNPISGHATLYWYQQILGQGPKLLIQFQNNGVVDDSQLPKDRFSAERLKGVDSTLKIQPAKLEDSAVYLCASSLGQGLANVLTFGAGSRLTVL.

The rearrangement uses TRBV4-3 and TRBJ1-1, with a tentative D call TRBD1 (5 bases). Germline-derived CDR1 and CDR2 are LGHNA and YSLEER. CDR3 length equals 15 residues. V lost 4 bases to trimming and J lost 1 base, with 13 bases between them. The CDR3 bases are TGCGCCAGCAGCCCTAAACCGGGGGGGAACACTGAAGCTTTCTTT. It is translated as CASSPKPGGNTEAFF.

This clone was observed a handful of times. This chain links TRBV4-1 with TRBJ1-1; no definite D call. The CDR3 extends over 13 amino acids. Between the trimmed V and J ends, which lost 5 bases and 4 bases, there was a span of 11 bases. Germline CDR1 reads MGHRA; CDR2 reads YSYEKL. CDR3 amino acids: CASSKGRGTEAFF. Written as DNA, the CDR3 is TGCGCCAGCAGCAAAGGCCGGGGCACTGAAGCTTTCTTT.

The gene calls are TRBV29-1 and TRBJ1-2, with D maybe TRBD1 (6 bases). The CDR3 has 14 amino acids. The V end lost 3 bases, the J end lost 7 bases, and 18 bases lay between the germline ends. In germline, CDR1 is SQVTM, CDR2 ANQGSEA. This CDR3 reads CSVEGGANLGGYTF. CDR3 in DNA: TGCAGCGTTGAGGGGGGGGCTAATTTGGGTGGCTACACCTTC.

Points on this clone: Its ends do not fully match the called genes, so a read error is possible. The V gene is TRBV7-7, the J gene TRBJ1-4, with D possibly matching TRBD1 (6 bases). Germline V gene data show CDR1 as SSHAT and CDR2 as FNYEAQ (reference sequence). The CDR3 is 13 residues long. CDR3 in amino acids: CASSRGGNEKLFF. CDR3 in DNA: TGTGCTAGCAGCCGAGGGGGTAATGAAAAACTGTTTTTT.

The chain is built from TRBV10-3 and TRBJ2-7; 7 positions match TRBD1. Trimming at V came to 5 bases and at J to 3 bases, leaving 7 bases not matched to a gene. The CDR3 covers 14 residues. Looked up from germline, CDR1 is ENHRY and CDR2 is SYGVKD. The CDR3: CAISKNRGHYEQYF. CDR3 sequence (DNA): TGTGCCATCAGTAAAAACAGGGGCCACTACGAGCAGTACTTC.

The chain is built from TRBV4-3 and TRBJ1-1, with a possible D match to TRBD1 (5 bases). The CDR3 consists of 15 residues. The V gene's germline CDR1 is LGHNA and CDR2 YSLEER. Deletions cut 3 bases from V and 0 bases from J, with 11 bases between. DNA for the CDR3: TGCGCCAGCAGCCAGGCCGGGACCTTGAACACTGAAGCTTTCTTT. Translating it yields CASSQAGTLNTEAFF.

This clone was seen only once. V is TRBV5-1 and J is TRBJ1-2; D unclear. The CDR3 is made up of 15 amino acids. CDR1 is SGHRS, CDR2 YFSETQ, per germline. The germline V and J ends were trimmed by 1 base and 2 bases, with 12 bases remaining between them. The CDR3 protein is CASSLLGSQNYGYTF. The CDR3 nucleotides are TGCGCCAGCAGCTTGTTGGGTTCGCAGAACTATGGCTACACCTTC.

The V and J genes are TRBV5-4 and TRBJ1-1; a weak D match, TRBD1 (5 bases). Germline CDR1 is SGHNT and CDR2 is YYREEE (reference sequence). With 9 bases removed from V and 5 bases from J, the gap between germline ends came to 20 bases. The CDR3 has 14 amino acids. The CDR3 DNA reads TGTGCCACCGCAGGCAGGGCACTGGGTACTGAAGCTTTCTTT. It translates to CATAGRALGTEAFF.

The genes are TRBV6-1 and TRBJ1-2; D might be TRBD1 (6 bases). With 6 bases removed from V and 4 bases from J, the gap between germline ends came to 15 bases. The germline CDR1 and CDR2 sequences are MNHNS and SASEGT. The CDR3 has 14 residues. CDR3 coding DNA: TGTGCCAGCAGATTTAACAGGGTTGGCTATGGCTACACCTTC. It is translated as CASRFNRVGYGYTF.

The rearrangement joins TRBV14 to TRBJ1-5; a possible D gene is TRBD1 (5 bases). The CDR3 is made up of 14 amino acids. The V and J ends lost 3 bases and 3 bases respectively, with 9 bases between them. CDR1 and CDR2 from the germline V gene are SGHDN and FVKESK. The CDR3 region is CASSQGGSNQPQHF. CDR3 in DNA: TGTGCCAGCAGCCAGGGGGGTTCCAATCAGCCCCAGCATTTT.